This T cell receptor beta chain emerged from a study of blood T cell repertoires in COVID-19. Study-wide background: The samples span acute and convalescent COVID-19 from the United States, Italy and Spain. The cDNA or gDNA used as material had been derived from T cells, B-cell-depleted T cells, or PBMCs.

Seattle patients were enrolled during active infection and followed longitudinally. With V trimmed by 3 bases and J by 7 bases, 3 bases remained unmatched. Germline-derived CDR1 and CDR2 are SGHTA and FQGNSA. CDR3 length: 15 residues. How the authors handled the data: Reference gene primer amplification yielded estimated nucleated cell counts. Sequenced by immunoSEQ multiplex PCR; TCRdb stores in-frame clones only, minus some. The V and J calls and clone size are taken from that table; D and trimming were inferred from the DNA. Seen here are over 400,000 clones, roughly 91% observed once, and the top ten hold around 8%.

This TCR was sampled from a woman between 45 and 60 years old with COVID-19, enrolled during active disease. The J gene is TRBJ1-6, the V gene TRBV7-2, with TRBD1 matching 10 bases. The sequenced sample consisted of peripheral blood. In DNA, the CDR3 is TGTGCCAGCAGCTTTCCGGGACAGGGGAATTCACCCCTCCACTTT. It translates to CASSFPGQGNSPLHF.